One sample yielded the 10 T cell receptor beta chains listed below, sequenced in a study of identical twins. Via MiXCR, TCRdb re-called the 5' RACE reads, giving one row per CDR3 protein. This sample has about 430,000 distinct CDR3 sequences, with about a fifth found just once. The specimen was naive T cells sorted from blood. The receptors here all came from a man between 45 and 60 years old in good health.

This chain links TRBV20-1 with TRBJ2-3; 10 bases align to TRBD2. V shed 6 bases, J shed 5 bases, and the junction held 11 bases outside the gene matches. Germline V gives CDR1 DFQATT, CDR2 SNEGSKA (reference sequence). The length of the CDR3 is 15 residues. The CDR3 region is CSASPSGRMRDTQYF. Here the CDR3 DNA reads TGCAGTGCATCACCTAGCGGGAGAATGAGAGATACGCAGTATTTT.

The chain combines TRBV9 with TRBJ1-2, with D perhaps matching TRBD1 (5 bases). Germline V gene lookup returns CDR1 SGDLS and CDR2 YYNGEE. The CDR3 length is 16 residues. V lost 4 bases and J 3 bases, leaving 19 bases between the germline ends. The DNA for the CDR3 is TGTGCCAGCAGCTATCGAATGCCCGGGACCTACTATGGCTACACCTTC. Amino acids: CASSYRMPGTYYGYTF.

This clonotype was counted between two and nine times. The chain employs TRBV7-2 and TRBJ2-1, with 10 bases fitting TRBD1. The CDR3 sequence is 15 residues long. The trim removed 3 bases at V and 7 bases at J, leaving 6 bases unmatched. Per germline, CDR1 SGHTA and CDR2 FQGNSA. Here the CDR3 reads CASSFRTGGRNEQFF. The CDR3 nucleotides are TGTGCCAGCAGCTTTCGGACAGGGGGGCGGAATGAGCAGTTCTTC.

This chain joins TRBV7-6 and TRBJ2-3; 10 bases match TRBD2. Germline V lookup: CDR1 SGHVS, CDR2 FNYEAQ. Germline trimming cut 5 bases from V and 4 bases from J; bases unmatched to any gene: 24. CDR3 length equals 21 residues. CDR3: CASSHLGLAGVNRAEADTQYF. The CDR3 region has the DNA TGTGCCAGCAGCCATTTAGGGCTAGCGGGAGTTAATCGCGCCGAGGCAGATACGCAGTATTTT.

This clonotype has ten or more counts. V usage is TRBV11-2 and J usage is TRBJ2-1, with 13 bases that match TRBD2. Germline V gene sequence: CDR1 SGHAT, CDR2 FQNNGV. The V gene end was trimmed by 3 bases and the J gene end by 1 base; junction bases not matched to a gene: 9. The CDR3 is 19 residues long. In DNA, the CDR3 is TGTGCCAGCAGCTTGTACACTAGCGGGAGGGCCATTTCCTACAATGAGCAGTTCTTC. The encoded protein is CASSLYTSGRAISYNEQFF.

This clonotype was observed a few times. The chain joins TRBV5-5 to TRBJ2-7; 8 nucleotides align to TRBD1. The CDR3 consists of 15 residues. Germline lookup yields CDR1 SGHKS and CDR2 YYEKEE (reference sequence). Trimming at V came to 2 bases and at J to 2 bases, leaving 6 bases not matched to a gene. CDR3 sequence (DNA): TGTGCCAGCAGCTTCCCGACAGGGGCCGCCTACGAGCAGTACTTC. This translates into CASSFPTGAAYEQYF.

V is TRBV6-2 or TRBV6-3 and J is TRBJ1-5, with 8 bases aligning to TRBD1. This CDR3 has 16 amino acids. The V gene's germline CDR1 is MNHEY and CDR2 SVGEGT. The V and J ends lost 2 bases and 4 bases, in that order; junction bases with no gene match: 7. CDR3: CASSYPPGTGNQPQHF. In nucleotides, the CDR3 is TGTGCCAGCAGTTACCCGCCCGGGACAGGAAATCAGCCCCAGCATTTT.

This chain joins TRBV20-1 and TRBJ2-3, with TRBD2 matching over 8 bases. Trimming cost V 2 bases and J 4 bases; bases outside gene matches: 8. The V gene's germline CDR1 is DFQATT and CDR2 SNEGSKA (reference sequence). The length of the CDR3 is 15 residues. The DNA of the CDR3 is TGCAGTGCTAGATCTTCTAGCGGGTACTCAGATACGCAGTATTTT. Protein sequence: CSARSSSGYSDTQYF.

CDR3 sequence (DNA): TGCAGTGCTAGAGCAGGGTATTACGGCTACAATGAGCAGTTCTTC. Amino acid sequence: CSARAGYYGYNEQFF. The chain couples TRBV20-1 to TRBJ2-1; maybe TRBD1 (5 bases). The CDR3 totals 15 residues. CDR1 and CDR2 (germline): DFQATT, SNEGSKA (reference sequence). The V gene lost 1 base and the J gene lost 3 bases, with 13 bases spanning the gap.

This clonotype was detected ten times or more. The chain links TRBV6-2 or TRBV6-3 to TRBJ2-7; D call uncertain. V lost 2 bases and J lost 5, with 7 bases in between. The CDR3 length is 12 residues. The germline gives CDR1 MNHEY, CDR2 SVGEGT. The CDR3, as DNA: TGTGCCAGCAGTTACGGAATCAACGAGCAGTACTTC. It codes for CASSYGINEQYF.